The entry below describes one T cell receptor beta chain. The CDR3 length is 15 residues. With 1 base clipped from V and 6 bases from J, the junction kept 8 bases outside the gene matches. Germline lookup yields CDR1 SGHRS and CDR2 YFSETQ. With around 200,000 irradiated, violet-dye-labeled stimulator cells, around 200,000 CFSE-labeled responder cells were plated. The source of the sample is a study of graft-versus-host responses after intestinal transplantation. Sequencing used immunoSEQ multiplex PCR; TCRdb keeps in-frame clones, though not all of them. Of fewer than 25,000 clones listed, approximately 45% are singletons.

The chain couples TRBV5-1 to TRBJ2-3; 7 bases are shared with TRBD2. Specimen: alloreactive CD4+ T cells from a mixed lymphocyte reaction culture, collected before intestinal transplant. The subset was: CFSE-low proliferating T cells sorted from roughly 6-day pre-transplant mixed lymphocyte reaction (GvH or HvG direction). The clonotype was recovered from a human patient who received an intestinal transplant. The CDR3 nucleotides read TGCGCCAGCAGCTTGTATCTTAGCGGGCCCGATACGCAGTATTTT. It encodes CASSLYLSGPDTQYF.